The source of this TCR beta chain is a study of shared clonotypes between healthy human individuals. The overall study: CD4 naive cells filled three plates per donor, CD4 memory three, CD8 naive two and CD8 memory one. Study conclusions and caveats: Of the naive CD4 clonotypes, roughly 5% were shared across a few donors.

Deep was the level at which the assay was run. Libraries were prepared by immunoSEQ multiplex PCR; TCRdb keeps only in-frame clonotypes and omits some of them. The sample consists of more than 200,000 clones, 60% to 70% of them appearing once. J was trimmed by 6 bases and V by 2 bases; bases with no gene match: 5. CDR1 KGHSH and CDR2 LQKENI come from the germline V gene. The CDR3 runs to 15 residues. In regard to this clone: Its antigen remains unknown.

Memory CD4+ cells were the fraction left after CD45RA+ naive selection. The TCR sequence derives from a man aged 25 to 40 in good health. The rearrangement joins TRBV18 to TRBJ2-1, with 9 bases identical to TRBD2. The material sequenced was memory CD4+ T cells sorted from blood. As for subset: CD45RA-negative fraction. CDR3 sequence reads: CASSPSRGRANEQFF. The CDR3 DNA sequence: TGTGCCAGCTCACCAAGCCGCGGGAGGGCCAATGAGCAGTTCTTC.